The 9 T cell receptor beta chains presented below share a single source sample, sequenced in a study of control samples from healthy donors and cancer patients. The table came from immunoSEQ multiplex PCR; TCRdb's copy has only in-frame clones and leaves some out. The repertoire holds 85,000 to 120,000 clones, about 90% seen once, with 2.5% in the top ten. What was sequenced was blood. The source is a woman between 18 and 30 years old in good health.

The CDR3 is CASSEDPALTEAFF. CDR3 nucleotides: TGTGCCAGCAGTGAGGATCCGGCACTCACTGAAGCTTTCTTT. This rearrangement joins TRBV6-1 to TRBJ1-1; D is undetermined. The CDR3 is made up of 14 amino acids. Germline V gene data show CDR1 as MNHNS and CDR2 as SASEGT. V was pared by 3 bases and J by 4 bases, with 12 bases between.

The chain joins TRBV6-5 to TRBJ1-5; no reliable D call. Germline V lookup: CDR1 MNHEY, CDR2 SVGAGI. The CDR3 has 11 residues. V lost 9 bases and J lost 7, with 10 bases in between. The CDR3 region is CASGRNQPQHF. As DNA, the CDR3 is TGTGCCAGTGGGCGAAACCAGCCCCAGCATTTT.

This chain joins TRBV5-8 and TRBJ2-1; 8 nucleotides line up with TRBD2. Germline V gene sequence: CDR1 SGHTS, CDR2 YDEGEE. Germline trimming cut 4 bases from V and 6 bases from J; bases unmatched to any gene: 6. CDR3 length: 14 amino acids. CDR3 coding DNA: TGTGCCAGCAGCCGGGGGGGCCCGTCCAATGAGCAGTTCTTC. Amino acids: CASSRGGPSNEQFF.

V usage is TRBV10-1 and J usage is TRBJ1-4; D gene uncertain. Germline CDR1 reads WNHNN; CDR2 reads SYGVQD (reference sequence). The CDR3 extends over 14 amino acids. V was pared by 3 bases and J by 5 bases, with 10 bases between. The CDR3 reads CASSDGSPNEKLFF. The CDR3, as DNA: TGCGCCAGCAGTGACGGGTCACCAAATGAAAAACTGTTTTTT.

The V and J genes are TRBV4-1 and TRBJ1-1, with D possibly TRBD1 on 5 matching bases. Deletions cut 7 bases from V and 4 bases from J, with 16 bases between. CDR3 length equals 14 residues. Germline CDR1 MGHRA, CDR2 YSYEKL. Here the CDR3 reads CASTSGGGGTEAFF. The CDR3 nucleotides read TGCGCCAGCACCTCCGGGGGTGGCGGCACTGAAGCTTTCTTT.

Here the CDR3 reads CASSQATSEETQYF. The CDR3 nucleotides read TGCGCCAGCAGCCAAGCGACTAGCGAAGAGACCCAGTACTTC. This sequence joins TRBV4-1 and TRBJ2-5; 8 nucleotides match TRBD2. This CDR3 comprises 14 residues. Germline V CDR1 and CDR2: MGHRA, YSYEKL. The V gene end was trimmed by 1 base and the J gene end by 3 bases; junction bases not matched to a gene: 1.

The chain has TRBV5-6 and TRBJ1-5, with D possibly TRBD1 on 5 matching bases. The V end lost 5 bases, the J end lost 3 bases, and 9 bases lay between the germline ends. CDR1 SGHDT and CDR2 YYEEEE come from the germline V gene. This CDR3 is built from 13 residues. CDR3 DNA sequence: TGTGCCAGCAGTCGGGGCTTCAATCAGCCCCAGCATTTT. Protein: CASSRGFNQPQHF.

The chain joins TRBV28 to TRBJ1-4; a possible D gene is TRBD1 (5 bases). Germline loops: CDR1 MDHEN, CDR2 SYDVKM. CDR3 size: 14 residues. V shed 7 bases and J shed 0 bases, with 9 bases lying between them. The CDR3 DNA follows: TGTGCCAGCATGCAGGGTACAACTAATGAAAAACTGTTTTTT. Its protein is CASMQGTTNEKLFF. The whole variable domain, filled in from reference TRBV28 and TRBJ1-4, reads DVKVTQSSRYLVKRTGEKVFLECVQDMDHENMFWYRQDPGLGLRLIYFSYDVKMKEKGDIPEGYSVSREKKERFSLILESASTNQTSMYLCASMQGTTNEKLFFGSGTQLSVL.

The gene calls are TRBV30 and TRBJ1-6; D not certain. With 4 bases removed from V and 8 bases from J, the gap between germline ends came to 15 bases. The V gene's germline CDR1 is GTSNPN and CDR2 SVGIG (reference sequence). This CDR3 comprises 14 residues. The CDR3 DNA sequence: TGTGCCTGGAAGATCGGATGGGCGGATTCACCCCTCCACTTT. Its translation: CAWKIGWADSPLHF.